This T cell receptor (beta chain) originates from a study of T cells in localized non-small cell lung cancer. The protocol was immunoSEQ multiplex PCR, while the TCRdb copy is restricted to in-frame clones and leaves out a portion. This sample has about 11,000 clones, with roughly 29% found just once. Here the sequenced sample was lung tumor tissue, taken before any cancer treatment. These receptors originate from a man aged 35 to 69 with stage I lung adenocarcinoma.

This clone is judged medium-sized (0.01 to 0.1%). The rearrangement uses TRBV11-3 and TRBJ2-3; 12 bases are a match to TRBD2. The V segment lost 5 bases and the J segment 6 bases; nucleotides outside the gene matches: 9. CDR3 length equals 16 residues. CDR1 SGHNT and CDR2 YENEEA come from the germline V gene. As DNA, the CDR3 is TGTGCCAGCAGCCCGAGGACTAGCGGGGAATGGGATACGCAGTATTTT. Amino acid sequence: CASSPRTSGEWDTQYF.